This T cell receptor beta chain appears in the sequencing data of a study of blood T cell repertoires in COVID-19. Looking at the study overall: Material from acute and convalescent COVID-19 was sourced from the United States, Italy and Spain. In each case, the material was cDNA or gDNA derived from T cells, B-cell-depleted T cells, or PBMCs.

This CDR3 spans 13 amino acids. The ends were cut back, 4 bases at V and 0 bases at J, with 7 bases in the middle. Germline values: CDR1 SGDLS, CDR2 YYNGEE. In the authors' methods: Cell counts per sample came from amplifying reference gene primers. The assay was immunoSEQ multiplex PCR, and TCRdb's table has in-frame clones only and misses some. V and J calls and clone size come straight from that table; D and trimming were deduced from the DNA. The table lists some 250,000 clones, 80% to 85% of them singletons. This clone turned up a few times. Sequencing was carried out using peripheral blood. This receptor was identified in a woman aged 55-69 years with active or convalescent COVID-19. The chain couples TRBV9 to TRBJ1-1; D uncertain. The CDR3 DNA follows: TGTGCCAGCAGCCTTCAGGTGAACACTGAAGCTTTCTTT. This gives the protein CASSLQVNTEAFF. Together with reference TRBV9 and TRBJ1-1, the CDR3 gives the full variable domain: DSGVTQTPKHLITATGQRVTLRCSPRSGDLSVYWYQQSLDQGLQFLIQYYNGEERAKGNILERFSAQQFPDLHSELNLSSLELGDSALYFCASSLQVNTEAFFGQGTRLTVV.